This entry features one T cell receptor (beta chain) sequence. Its specificity is not known. UMI-labeled 5' RACE yielded the TRB cDNA libraries. Using the 5' RACE reads, TCRdb records one entry per CDR3 protein without DNA. There are 40,000 to 50,000 distinct CDR3 sequences in the sample, with roughly 2.5% held by the top ten. The data belong to a study of CXCR3-negative and CXCR3-positive naive CD8 T cells. Study as a whole: For each library, about 1.5 +/- 0.3 million TRB reads were obtained, some 130 million in total.

CDR3 length: 17 residues. The germline V gene encodes CDR1 DFQATT and CDR2 SNEGSKA (reference sequence). Study conclusions and caveats: In both naive subsets diversity was comparably high, whereas memory CD8+ cells showed much lower diversity. Naive cells positive for CXCR3 carried more hydrophobic TRB CDR3s than CXCR3-negative ones.

This clonotype was sampled from a human donor in good health. Some clones in this sample may be carry-over from other donors' samples. Source material: naive CXCR3- CD8+ T cells from blood. The subset here: CD45RO-CCR7+CD27+CD95- naive CD8+ T cells lacking CXCR3 (TNR3-). V is TRBV20-1 and J is TRBJ2-3; TCRdb calls TRBD2, which cannot be checked without DNA. CDR3 in amino acids: CSARDFGLAGGTDTQYF.